These T cell receptor beta chains were read from a single sample in a study of blood T cell repertoires in COVID-19. Measured with immunoSEQ multiplex PCR; TCRdb has only the in-frame clones, and not every one. This sample has over 50,000 clones; around four fifths occur once, and the top ten carry more than 2.5%. Sample: peripheral blood. The source is a man aged 50-60 years with acute or convalescent COVID-19. CDR3s include the opening cysteine and the closing phenylalanine or tryptophan. A D gene is named only where the DNA matches it firmly. Clone size, where shown, is once, few, many, or a class for clones that have expanded.

abundance	v_gene	len	d_gene	j_gene	CDR3nt	CDR3aa
.	TRBV20-1	11	.	TRBJ1-2	TGCAGTGCTAGAGCCGGGATTGGCTACACCTTC	CSARAGIGYTF
.	TRBV5-4	16	TRBD2	TRBJ2-7	TGTGCCAGCAGCTTATTGGGCGGGAGTTCCTCCTACGAGCAGTACTTC	CASSLLGGSSSYEQYF
.	TRBV7-9	13	TRBD1	TRBJ1-1	TGTGCCAGCAGACGGGACAGGAACACTGAAGCTTTCTTT	CASRRDRNTEAFF
.	TRBV6-5	13	.	TRBJ1-5	TGTGCCAGCGCGAGGGCTAGCAATCAGCCCCAGCATTTT	CASARASNQPQHF
once	TRBV7-9	15	TRBD1	TRBJ2-7	TGTGCCAGCAGCTTTGGGACAGGGGTTATTTACGAGCAGTACTTC	CASSFGTGVIYEQYF
.	TRBV6-5	13	TRBD2	TRBJ2-5	TGTGCCACCAGACCCGGGGGGCAAGAGACCCAGTACTTC	CATRPGGQETQYF
.	TRBV24-1	13	.	TRBJ1-5	TGTGCCACCAGTGCCGGGTCTTATCAGCCCCAGCATTTT	CATSAGSYQPQHF
.	TRBV4-1	16	TRBD1	TRBJ2-7	TGCGCCAGCAGCCAAGATCCGGACAGGAGCTCCTACGAGCAGTACTTC	CASSQDPDRSSYEQYF
.	TRBV11-3	13	.	TRBJ2-7	TGTGCCAGCAGCCGAGCCCGGGACTACGAGCAGTACTTC	CASSRARDYEQYF
once	TRBV28	14	.	TRBJ1-2	TGTGCCAGCAGTTTTGGGGGGACTAACTATGGCTACACCTTC	CASSFGGTNYGYTF
.	TRBV7-8	18	TRBD2	TRBJ2-7	TGTGCCAGCAGCCCGCGAGTAGCGGGAGAGAGGGGTGAGGGGGAGCAGTACTTC	CASSPRVAGERGEGEQYF
.	TRBV15	20	TRBD2	TRBJ2-4	TGTGCCACCAGCAGTTCCGGGACTAGCGGGGGGTATCGGTCCAAAAACATTCAGTACTTC	CATSSSGTSGGYRSKNIQYF
.	TRBV27	15	TRBD2	TRBJ2-7	TGTGCCAGCAGTTTGACAGCGGGAGGGTCCTACGAGCAGTACTTC	CASSLTAGGSYEQYF
.	TRBV27	13	.	TRBJ2-7	TGTGCCAGCAGTTTACGGACATCCTACGAGCAGTACTTC	CASSLRTSYEQYF
.	TRBV5-1	15	.	TRBJ2-1	TGCGCCAGCAGCTTGGTTCTGGCTAGGCCACGTGAGCAGTTCTTC	CASSLVLARPREQFF
.	TRBV23-1	16	TRBD1	TRBJ2-2	TGCGCCAGCAGTCGGAAAAGGACAGGGCTCACCGGGGAGCTGTTTTTT	CASSRKRTGLTGELFF
once	TRBV4-2	15	TRBD1	TRBJ2-2	TGTGCCAGCAGCCAAGGGGACAGAAACACCGGGGAGCTGTTTTTT	CASSQGDRNTGELFF
.	TRBV3-1/TRBV3-2	14	TRBD1	TRBJ1-6	TGTGCCAGCAGCGCCCGGGACAGCAATTCACCCCTCCACTTT	CASSARDSNSPLHF
once	TRBV19	15	TRBD2	TRBJ2-3	TGTGCCAGCACGCCTAGCGGGGCCGCTGAAGATACGCAGTATTTT	CASTPSGAAEDTQYF
.	TRBV5-1	14	.	TRBJ2-2	TGCGCCAGCAGCTGGGGGGGCCGCACCGGGGAGCTGTTTTTT	CASSWGGRTGELFF
.	TRBV24-1	15	.	TRBJ2-6	TGTGCCACCTTAGAGGGTCCCTCTGGGGCCAACGTCCTGACTTTC	CATLEGPSGANVLTF
.	TRBV29-1	16	TRBD1	TRBJ1-1	TGCAGCGTTGAAGCGGGTAGGAGGGGGCGTCAAACTGAAGCTTTCTTT	CSVEAGRRGRQTEAFF
.	TRBV5-6	13	TRBD2	TRBJ2-1	TGTGCCAGCAGCTCGGGACTAGAGCGTGAGCAGTTCTTC	CASSSGLEREQFF
.	TRBV6-5	16	TRBD2	TRBJ2-1	TGTGCCAGCAGTTACTCGGGCGGGGGGGCCTCCAATGAGCAGTTCTTC	CASSYSGGGASNEQFF
.	TRBV5-1	17	TRBD2	TRBJ2-2	TGCGCCAGCAGCCCATCTAGCGGGAGGGCCGACACCGGGGAGCTGTTTTTT	CASSPSSGRADTGELFF
.	TRBV7-7	16	TRBD1	TRBJ2-7	TGTGCTAGCAGCACGACCGGGACAGGGGCAATTTACGAGCAGTACTTC	CASSTTGTGAIYEQYF